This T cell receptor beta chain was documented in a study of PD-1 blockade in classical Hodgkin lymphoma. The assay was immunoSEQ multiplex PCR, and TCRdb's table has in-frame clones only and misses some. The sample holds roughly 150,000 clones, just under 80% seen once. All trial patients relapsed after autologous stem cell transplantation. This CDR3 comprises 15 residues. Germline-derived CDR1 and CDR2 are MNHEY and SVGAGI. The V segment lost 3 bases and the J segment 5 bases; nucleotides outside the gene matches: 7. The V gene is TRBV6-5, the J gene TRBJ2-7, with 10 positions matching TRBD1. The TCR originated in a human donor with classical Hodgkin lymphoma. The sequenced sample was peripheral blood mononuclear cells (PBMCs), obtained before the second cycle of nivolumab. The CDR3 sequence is CASSYPGQGIDEQYF. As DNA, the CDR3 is TGTGCCAGCAGTTATCCGGGACAGGGGATCGACGAGCAGTACTTC.